The T cell receptor beta chain described here comes from a study of CD8+ T cells in alopecia areata. Peripheral blood samples and lesional scalp punch biopsies were obtained from alopecia areata patients. Once RNA had been extracted, it was reverse transcribed into cDNA to act as the sequencing template. Profiling relied on immunoSEQ multiplex PCR, and the TCRdb table lists in-frame clones only, not all of them. The sample yields almost 250,000 clones, about 68% seen once. This material consisted of CD4+ T cells sorted from blood, taken at week 0. This clonotype was obtained from a human donor with alopecia areata.

CDR3 in DNA: TGTGCCAGCAGCTTACACAGGGACAATGGCTACACCTTC. This encodes CASSLHRDNGYTF. The chain joins TRBV7-2 to TRBJ1-2; TRBD1 is a possible D gene (6 bases). Germline V CDR1 and CDR2: SGHTA, FQGNSA. With 2 bases removed from V and 6 bases from J, the gap between germline ends came to 10 bases. The CDR3 is 13 residues long.